A selection of T cell receptor beta chains follows, all from one sample in a study of radiation and T cells in renal cell carcinoma. Profiled with immunoSEQ multiplex PCR; TCRdb holds only in-frame clones, not every one. The sample records approximately 17,000 clones, roughly 50% being singletons. The material was tumor tissue, obtained from a patient whose treatment included radiotherapy and nephrectomy. These receptors all stem from an older woman with renal cell carcinoma. Both conserved end residues are part of each CDR3. Fields, in order: clone size, J gene, V gene, D gene, CDR3 DNA, CDR3 protein. A D gene is named only where the DNA matches it firmly. Clone size is stated in some rows and not others, as once, few, many or a class when expanded.

>NA|TRBJ1-1|TRBV29-1|NA
TGCAGCGTTGAAGAAAAGGGACGGCAACCCATGAACACTGAAGCTTTCTTT
CSVEEKGRQPMNTEAFF
>NA|TRBJ1-6|TRBV15|NA
TGTGCCACCAGCAGAGACGGGACACATTCACCCCTCCACTTT
CATSRDGTHSPLHF
>NA|TRBJ2-5|TRBV7-9|NA
TGTGCCAGCAGCTTATGGGGAGAAGAGACCCAGTACTTC
CASSLWGEETQYF
>NA|TRBJ2-2|TRBV10-3|TRBD1
TGTGCCACCTCGGGACAGGGGAACACCGGGGAGCTGTTTTTT
CATSGQGNTGELFF
>NA|TRBJ2-2|TRBV19|NA
TGTGCCAGTAGTATATCGGGTTGGGGCACCGGGGAGCTGTTTTTT
CASSISGWGTGELFF
>few|TRBJ2-7|TRBV28|TRBD1
TGTGCCAGCAGTCAGACAGGGGCCCTGGGGGACGAGCAGTACTTC
CASSQTGALGDEQYF
>NA|TRBJ2-1|TRBV4-3|NA
TGCGCCAGCAGCCAAGAGTGGCGGGACAATGAGCAGTTCTTC
CASSQEWRDNEQFF
>few|TRBJ1-1|TRBV18|NA
TGTGCCAGCTCACCCTCTATGGAGGGGCGGACTGAAGCTTTCTTT
CASSPSMEGRTEAFF
>NA|TRBJ1-2|TRBV6-5|TRBD1
TGTGCCAGCAGGGGACAGGGCTATGGCTACACCTTC
CASRGQGYGYTF
>NA|TRBJ1-2|TRBV19|TRBD1
TGTGCCAGTAAAAAACAGGGGTCCAACTATGGCTACACCTTC
CASKKQGSNYGYTF